This T cell receptor beta chain was sequenced for a study of blood T cells in healthy people across ages (dated by TCRdb to between 2015 and 2017). Looking at the study overall: In model experiments, template switching captured about one uniquely barcoded TCR beta cDNA molecule for every two T cells. Using deep sequencing normalized with unique cDNA molecular identifiers, the study measured how TCR beta repertoire diversity changes with age. For two donors (one aged 18 to 30 and one aged 80 or older), the study analyzed two additional independent replicas of 1 million unique cDNA reads from the same blood draw. To avoid experimental bias, donors of different ages were randomly spread across the sequencing lanes. Donors were grouped into four age groups: young (average 16 years), middle-aged (roughly 38), aged (approximately 58) and long-lived (about 82).

As regards this clonotype: The antigen it binds to is not known. No clone much larger than this one lies a single base away; base qualities are absent.

What the research found in general, with its limitations: Because profiling used bulk unsorted PBMCs, naive and antigen-experienced compartments could not be compared conclusively. Estimates of total diversity based on one million sequenced T cells were considered lower bounds and underestimates. The CMV infection status of donors was not known, potentially confounding age-related changes in expanded clonotypes. As age increased, observed TCR beta diversity per million T cells dropped in a roughly linear way, and a significant reduction was already evident by age roughly 36. Compared with the aged group, the long-lived group had more naive CD4+ T cells, fewer expanded clones and increased TCR diversity, suggesting age selection. Observed TCR beta diversity correlated strongly with the percentage of naive T cells measured by flow cytometry.

The method behind the library was 5' RACE. The sequencing machine was an Illumina HiSeq 2500. A second roughly 7 to 11 cycle PCR used a sample-barcoded 5' primer and a J-beta primer mix. Each TCR beta cDNA molecule received a unique molecular identifier from a template-switch 5' adaptor carrying 12 random nucleotides. Each sample yielded at least 3 million CDR3-containing paired-end reads. First-strand cDNA synthesis was performed from all RNA using the Mint cDNA synthesis kit, with priming by a TRBC-specific oligonucleotide. All cDNA was treated with uracil-DNA glycosylase and then went through a first 18-cycle PCR with the universal primers M1SS and BC2_uni_R. The study's own analysis went as follows. For normalization, 1 million high-quality reads, each with a distinct molecular identifier, were randomly selected from each sample. Instead of being binned into consensus sequences, reads that shared molecular identifiers were thrown out. MiTCR, set to a Q25 quality threshold and the strictest error-elimination algorithm, was used for CDR3 identification, clonotype clustering and error correction. A nonparametric unseen species model with Euler transformation was used to estimate lower-bound total TCR beta diversity. The raw public reads went through TCRdb reprocessing: fastp at Q25, MiXCR clone calling, in-frame beta chains kept. Every CDR3 protein is listed once, alongside the most common genes and DNA of its rows. The V and J calls and clone size come from TCRdb's table, not from the authors' own analysis. This sample is represented by around 670,000 distinct CDR3 sequences; roughly 31% of them were singletons. The top ten clones comprise approximately 14% of the sample.

The donors were 40 or so Caucasian individuals from Russia, aged roughly 6 to 90 years, who were systemically healthy. Around 10 milliliters of peripheral blood were collected from each donor into EDTA-treated Vacutainer tubes. PBMCs were isolated by Ficoll-Paque density-gradient centrifugation, with at least 6 million obtained per sample. Trizol reagent was used to extract total RNA from the PBMCs, yielding at least 5.5 micrograms per sample. For every donor, flow cytometry on a PBMC aliquot measured the percentage of naive CD45RAhigh/CD27high T cells. The CDR3 spans 13 residues, from the cysteine through the phenylalanine. The CDR3 DNA has 39 bases and is translated from base 1. The germline V gene (reference sequence) gives CDR1 as DFQATT and CDR2 as SNEGSKA. Between the V and J ends, shortened by 6 bases and 0 bases respectively, the junction contains 9 bases.

The clonotype comes from a woman older than 75 in good health. The V and J segments used are TRBV20-1 and TRBJ1-5; no D gene call is confident. Sequencing was performed on blood. The nucleotide sequence is TGCAGTGCCTCGGAAGCTAGCAATCAGCCCCAGCATTTT. This translates into CSASEASNQPQHF.